The present entry profiles one T cell receptor (beta chain) with its context. The entry originates in a study of control samples from healthy donors and cancer patients. TCRdb's copy holds only in-frame clones and misses some; the assay was immunoSEQ multiplex PCR. Among some 150,000 clones listed, roughly 94% were seen once. The clonotype was recovered from a man aged 55 to 70 with colorectal cancer. The sample taken for sequencing was PBMCs.

Here the CDR3 DNA reads TGTGCCAGCAGGGGGCCACAGGGTCATAATAATGAAAAACTGTTTTTT. It is translated as CASRGPQGHNNEKLFF. The J gene is TRBJ1-4, the V gene TRBV28, with D perhaps TRBD1 (6 bases). Trimming shortened V by 6 bases and J by 4 bases, and 18 bases separated the two germline ends. The germline V gene encodes CDR1 MDHEN and CDR2 SYDVKM. The CDR3 has 16 amino acids.